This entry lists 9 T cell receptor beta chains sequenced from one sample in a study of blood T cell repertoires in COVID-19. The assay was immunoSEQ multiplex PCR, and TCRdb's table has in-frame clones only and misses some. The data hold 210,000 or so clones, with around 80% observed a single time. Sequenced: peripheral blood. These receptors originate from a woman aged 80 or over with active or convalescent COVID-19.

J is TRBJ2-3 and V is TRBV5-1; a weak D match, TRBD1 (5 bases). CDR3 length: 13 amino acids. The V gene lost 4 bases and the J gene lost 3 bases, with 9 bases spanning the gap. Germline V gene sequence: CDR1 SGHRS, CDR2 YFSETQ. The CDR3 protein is CASSRDSTDTQYF. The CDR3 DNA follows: TGCGCCAGCAGCCGTGACAGTACAGATACGCAGTATTTT.

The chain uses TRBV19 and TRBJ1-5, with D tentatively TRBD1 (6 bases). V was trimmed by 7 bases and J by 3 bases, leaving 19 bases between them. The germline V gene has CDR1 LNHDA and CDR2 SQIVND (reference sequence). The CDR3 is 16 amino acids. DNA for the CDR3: TGTGCCAGTATAGCGAGGGGGTCGTTTCTCAATCAGCCCCAGCATTTT. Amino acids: CASIARGSFLNQPQHF.

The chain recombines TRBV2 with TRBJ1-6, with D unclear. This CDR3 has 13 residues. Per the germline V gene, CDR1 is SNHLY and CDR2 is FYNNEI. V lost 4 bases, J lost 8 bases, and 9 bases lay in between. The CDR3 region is CASSGPVDSPLHF. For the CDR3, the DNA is TGTGCCAGCAGTGGTCCAGTCGATTCACCCCTCCACTTT.

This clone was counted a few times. In nucleotides, the CDR3 is TGTGCCAGCAGCCCACGACAGGGGACCTCTACAGGAAACACCATATATTTT. Its protein product is CASSPRQGTSTGNTIYF. The chain couples TRBV7-2 to TRBJ1-3; 8 nucleotides line up with TRBD1. CDR3 length: 17 residues. The V gene end was trimmed by 5 bases and the J gene end by 4 bases; junction bases not matched to a gene: 13. Germline lookup yields CDR1 SGHTA and CDR2 FQGNSA.

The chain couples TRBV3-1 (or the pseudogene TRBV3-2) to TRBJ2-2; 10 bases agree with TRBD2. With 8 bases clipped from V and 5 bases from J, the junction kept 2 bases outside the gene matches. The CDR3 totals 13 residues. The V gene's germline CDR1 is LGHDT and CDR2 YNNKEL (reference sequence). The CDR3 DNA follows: TGTGCCAGCCTTAGCGGGGGGACCGGGGAGCTGTTTTTT. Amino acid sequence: CASLSGGTGELFF.

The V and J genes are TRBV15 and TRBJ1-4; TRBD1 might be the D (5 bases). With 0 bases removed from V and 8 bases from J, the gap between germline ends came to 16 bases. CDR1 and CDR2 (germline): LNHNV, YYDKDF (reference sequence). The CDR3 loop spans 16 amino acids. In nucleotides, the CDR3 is TGTGCCACCAGCAGAGATCGTGCGGGAAAGGGGGAAAAACTGTTTTTT. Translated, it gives CATSRDRAGKGEKLFF. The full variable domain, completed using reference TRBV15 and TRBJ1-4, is DAMVIQNPRYQVTQFGKPVTLSCSQTLNHNVMYWYQQKSSQAPKLLFHYYDKDFNNEADTPDNFQSRRPNTSFCFLDIRSPGLGDTAMYLCATSRDRAGKGEKLFFGSGTQLSVL.

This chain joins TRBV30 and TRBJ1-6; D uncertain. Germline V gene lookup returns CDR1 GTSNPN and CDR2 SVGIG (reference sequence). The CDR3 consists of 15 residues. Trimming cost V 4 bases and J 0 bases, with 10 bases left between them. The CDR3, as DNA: TGTGCCTGGAATTCACGCGGCTCCTATAATTCACCCCTCCACTTT. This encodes CAWNSRGSYNSPLHF. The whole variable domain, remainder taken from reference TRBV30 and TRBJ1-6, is SQTIHQWPATLVQPVGSPLSLECTVEGTSNPNLYWYRQAAGRGLQLLFYSVGIGQISSEVPQNLSASRPQDRQFILSSKKLLLSDSGFYLCAWNSRGSYNSPLHFGNGTRLTVT.

The CDR3 reads CASSPGQGAEAFF. DNA of the CDR3: TGTGCCAGCTCACCCGGCCAGGGTGCTGAAGCTTTCTTT. The rearrangement links TRBV18 to TRBJ1-1; the D gene is possibly TRBD1 (5 bases). The V and J ends lost 3 bases and 6 bases respectively, with 11 bases between them. The CDR3 consists of 13 residues. Germline CDR1 and CDR2: KGHSH and LQKENI.

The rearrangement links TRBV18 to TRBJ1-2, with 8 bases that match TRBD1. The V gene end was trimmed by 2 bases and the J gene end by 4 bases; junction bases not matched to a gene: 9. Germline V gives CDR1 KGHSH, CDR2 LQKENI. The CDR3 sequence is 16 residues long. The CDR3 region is CASSPIAGQGVYGYTF. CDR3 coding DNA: TGTGCCAGCTCACCAATCGCCGGACAGGGCGTCTATGGCTACACCTTC. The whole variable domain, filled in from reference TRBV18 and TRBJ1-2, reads NAGVMQNPRHLVRRRGQEARLRCSPMKGHSHVYWYRQLPEEGLKFMVYLQKENIIDESGMPKERFSAEFPKEGPSILRIQQVVRGDSAAYFCASSPIAGQGVYGYTFGSGTRLTVV.